The 18 T cell receptor beta chains below were found in one sample sequenced in a study of PD-L1 blockade in urothelial cancer. Clones were sequenced by immunoSEQ multiplex PCR, and TCRdb holds only the in-frame ones, with some missing. The table has more than 30,000 clones, around 89% seen once. The source was PBMCs, collected around atezolizumab (anti-PD-L1) treatment. These receptors were taken from a man in his 60s with urothelial cancer.

The chain combines TRBV5-1 with TRBJ2-7, with no clear D. This CDR3 comprises 12 residues. Germline assignment: CDR1 SGHRS and CDR2 YFSETQ. Between the trimmed V and J ends, which lost 2 bases and 2 bases, there was a span of 5 bases. The CDR3 coding sequence is TGCGCCAGCAGCTTAAACACCTACGAGCAGTACTTC. Protein: CASSLNTYEQYF.

The rearrangement uses TRBV5-1 and TRBJ2-7; TRBD2 is a possible D gene (6 bases). The CDR3 has 19 amino acids. CDR1 is SGHRS and CDR2 is YFSETQ in the germline V gene. V dropped 4 bases and J dropped 0 bases, with 26 bases sitting between them. The CDR3 reads CASSPGIPGTSSFSYEQYF. In DNA form, the CDR3 reads TGCGCCAGCAGCCCTGGGATTCCCGGGACTTCCTCTTTCTCCTACGAGCAGTACTTC.

As concerns this clone: Sequence at one end of the junction differs from germline and may be a read error. The chain recombines TRBV15 with TRBJ2-7; the D gene is possibly TRBD2 (6 bases). The germline gives CDR1 LNHNV, CDR2 YYDKDF (reference sequence). The CDR3 totals 13 residues. The CDR3, as DNA: TGTGCCACCAGCAGAGATAGGCCTAGCGCCCTGGGATTC. Its translation: CATSRDRPSALGF. The complete variable domain, with remaining parts taken from reference TRBV15 and TRBJ2-7, reads DAMVIQNPRYQVTQFGKPVTLSCSQTLNHNVMYWYQQKSSQAPKLLFHYYDKDFNNEADTPDNFQSRRPNTSFCFLDIRSPGLGDTAMYLCATSRDRPSALGFGPGTRLTVT.

The DNA for the CDR3 is TGTGCCAGCAGCCTGCCGGGGTACCCCTATGGCTACACCTTC. It specifies CASSLPGYPYGYTF. V is TRBV6-6 and J is TRBJ1-2; D ambiguous. The germline V gene encodes CDR1 MNHNY and CDR2 SVGAGI (reference sequence). The length of the CDR3 is 14 residues. V was pared by 6 bases and J by 4 bases, with 15 bases between.

The V call is TRBV7-6, the J call TRBJ2-5; the match to TRBD2 covers 12 bases. This CDR3 spans 20 amino acids. Germline trimming cut 5 bases from V and 5 bases from J; bases unmatched to any gene: 21. Germline CDR1 is SGHVS and CDR2 is FNYEAQ. DNA for the CDR3: TGTGCCAGCAGCACCCGGATGGGGGAGGCTAGCGGGAGGGCCAGGGAGACCCAGTACTTC. This sequence encodes CASSTRMGEASGRARETQYF.

V gene TRBV7-9 combines with J gene TRBJ2-7; D gene uncertain. CDR1 and CDR2 from the germline V gene are SEHNR and FQNEAQ (reference sequence). Trimming cost V 3 bases and J 2 bases, with 11 bases left between them. The CDR3 consists of 14 residues. CDR3 sequence reads: CASSFPPQAYEQYF. The CDR3 DNA sequence: TGTGCCAGCAGCTTTCCGCCGCAGGCCTACGAGCAGTACTTC.

The count of this clone is one. The rearrangement links TRBV11-1 to TRBJ2-1; 13 bases line up with TRBD2. From germline, CDR1 is SGHAT and CDR2 FQDESV (reference sequence). This CDR3 contains 15 residues. J was trimmed by 5 bases and V by 5 bases; bases with no gene match: 3. The CDR3 protein is CASSLGLAGNNEQFF. CDR3 bases: TGTGCCAGCAGCCTGGGACTAGCGGGAAACAATGAGCAGTTCTTC.

This clone came up once. The rearrangement links TRBV30 to TRBJ2-5; the D is unclear. CDR1 GTSNPN and CDR2 SVGIG come from the germline V gene (reference sequence). The CDR3 is made up of 13 amino acids. Trimming pared 2 bases from V and 5 bases from J, leaving 12 bases between. CDR3 coding DNA: TGTGCCTGGAGTCGTGAGCTCTTTGAGACCCAGTACTTC. This translates into CAWSRELFETQYF.

This clone is a singleton in its sample. V and J are TRBV4-2 and TRBJ2-3, with 9 bases fitting TRBD1. The trim removed 4 bases at V and 1 base at J, leaving 12 bases unmatched. The CDR3 consists of 18 residues. Germline V CDR1 and CDR2: LGHNA, YNFKEQ. In nucleotides, the CDR3 is TGTGCCAGCAGCCCAAATCGAGGCGGGACAGGGCGCACAGATACGCAGTATTTT. It is translated as CASSPNRGGTGRTDTQYF.

The chain carries TRBV4-2 and TRBJ2-1; 9 bases are shared with TRBD2. V was clipped by 6 bases and J by 13 bases; unmatched bases: 4. There are 11 residues in the CDR3. Germline CDR1 reads LGHNA; CDR2 reads YNFKEQ. The CDR3 DNA follows: TGTGCCAGCAGTAGCGGGGGTGTTCAGTTCTTC. Protein product: CASSSGGVQFF.

The V and J genes are TRBV6-5 and TRBJ2-5, with a tentative D call TRBD2 (7 bases). This CDR3 comprises 14 residues. V was pared by 0 bases and J by 4 bases, with 9 bases between. Germline V lookup: CDR1 MNHEY, CDR2 SVGAGI. The CDR3 DNA follows: TGTGCCAGCAGTTACTCGGGGGGGCGAGAGACCCAGTACTTC. It specifies CASSYSGGRETQYF.

The chain combines TRBV11-2 with TRBJ2-7; TRBD1 aligns across 9 bases. The CDR3 spans 16 residues. Unmatched junction bases numbered 10, after V lost 5 bases and J lost 2 bases. Germline loops: CDR1 SGHAT, CDR2 FQNNGV. CDR3 DNA sequence: TGTGCCAGCAGCATCGGGACAGGGAATGTGGCCTACGAGCAGTACTTC. It encodes CASSIGTGNVAYEQYF.

Points on this clone: Compared with germline, one end of the junction differs, possibly owing to a read error. This chain links TRBV7-3 with TRBJ2-5; TRBD2 matches at 11 bases. The CDR3 consists of 15 residues. The germline CDR1 and CDR2 sequences are SGHTA and FQGTGA. The CDR3 DNA sequence: TGTGCCAGCAGCCTAACTAGCGGGGGCTTTGGGACCCAGTACTTC. Its translation: CASSLTSGGFGTQYF.

The chain couples TRBV11-3 to TRBJ2-3, with D perhaps TRBD2 (5 bases). V was shortened by 7 bases and J by 2 bases, with 13 bases between the two germline ends. Germline loops: CDR1 SGHNT, CDR2 YENEEA. There are 14 residues in the CDR3. The CDR3 DNA reads as TGTGCCAGCACCCAACCCGGGGTCACAGATACGCAGTATTTT. Translating gives CASTQPGVTDTQYF.

This rearrangement joins TRBV12-5 to TRBJ2-1; 7 bases are a match to TRBD2. Looked up from germline, CDR1 is LGHNT and CDR2 is FRNRAP. J was trimmed by 7 bases and V by 6 bases; bases with no gene match: 15. The CDR3 consists of 16 residues. The CDR3 DNA is TGTGCTAGTGGGGATGGCGGGGGAGGATTTATGAATGAGCAGTTCTTC. Translated: CASGDGGGGFMNEQFF.

This chain uses TRBV7-6 with TRBJ2-7; 7 bases agree with TRBD1. CDR3 length: 14 residues. In germline, CDR1 is SGHVS, CDR2 FNYEAQ. J lost 2 bases, V lost 6 bases, and 7 bases had no gene match. CDR3 nucleotide sequence: TGTGCCAGCAGTCGCGGTGGACAGGCCTACGAGCAGTACTTC. It codes for CASSRGGQAYEQYF.

The CDR3 region is CASSLVSRPGLNTEAFF. In DNA form, the CDR3 reads TGTGCCAGCAGCTTAGTAAGTCGGCCAGGACTTAACACTGAAGCTTTCTTT. The V and J genes are TRBV7-2 and TRBJ1-1; unclear D gene. Per the germline V gene, CDR1 is SGHTA and CDR2 is FQGNSA. The germline V and J ends were trimmed by 1 base and 2 bases, with 17 bases remaining between them. The CDR3 is 17 amino acids.

The chain has TRBV2 and TRBJ2-1, with TRBD2 identical over 8 bases. Germline V gene data show CDR1 as SNHLY and CDR2 as FYNNEI. The V and J ends lost 6 bases and 7 bases, in that order; junction bases with no gene match: 11. CDR3 length: 15 amino acids. CDR3 region: CASRRLATPGNEQFF. The CDR3 DNA sequence: TGTGCCAGCAGAAGACTAGCGACCCCGGGGAATGAGCAGTTCTTC.